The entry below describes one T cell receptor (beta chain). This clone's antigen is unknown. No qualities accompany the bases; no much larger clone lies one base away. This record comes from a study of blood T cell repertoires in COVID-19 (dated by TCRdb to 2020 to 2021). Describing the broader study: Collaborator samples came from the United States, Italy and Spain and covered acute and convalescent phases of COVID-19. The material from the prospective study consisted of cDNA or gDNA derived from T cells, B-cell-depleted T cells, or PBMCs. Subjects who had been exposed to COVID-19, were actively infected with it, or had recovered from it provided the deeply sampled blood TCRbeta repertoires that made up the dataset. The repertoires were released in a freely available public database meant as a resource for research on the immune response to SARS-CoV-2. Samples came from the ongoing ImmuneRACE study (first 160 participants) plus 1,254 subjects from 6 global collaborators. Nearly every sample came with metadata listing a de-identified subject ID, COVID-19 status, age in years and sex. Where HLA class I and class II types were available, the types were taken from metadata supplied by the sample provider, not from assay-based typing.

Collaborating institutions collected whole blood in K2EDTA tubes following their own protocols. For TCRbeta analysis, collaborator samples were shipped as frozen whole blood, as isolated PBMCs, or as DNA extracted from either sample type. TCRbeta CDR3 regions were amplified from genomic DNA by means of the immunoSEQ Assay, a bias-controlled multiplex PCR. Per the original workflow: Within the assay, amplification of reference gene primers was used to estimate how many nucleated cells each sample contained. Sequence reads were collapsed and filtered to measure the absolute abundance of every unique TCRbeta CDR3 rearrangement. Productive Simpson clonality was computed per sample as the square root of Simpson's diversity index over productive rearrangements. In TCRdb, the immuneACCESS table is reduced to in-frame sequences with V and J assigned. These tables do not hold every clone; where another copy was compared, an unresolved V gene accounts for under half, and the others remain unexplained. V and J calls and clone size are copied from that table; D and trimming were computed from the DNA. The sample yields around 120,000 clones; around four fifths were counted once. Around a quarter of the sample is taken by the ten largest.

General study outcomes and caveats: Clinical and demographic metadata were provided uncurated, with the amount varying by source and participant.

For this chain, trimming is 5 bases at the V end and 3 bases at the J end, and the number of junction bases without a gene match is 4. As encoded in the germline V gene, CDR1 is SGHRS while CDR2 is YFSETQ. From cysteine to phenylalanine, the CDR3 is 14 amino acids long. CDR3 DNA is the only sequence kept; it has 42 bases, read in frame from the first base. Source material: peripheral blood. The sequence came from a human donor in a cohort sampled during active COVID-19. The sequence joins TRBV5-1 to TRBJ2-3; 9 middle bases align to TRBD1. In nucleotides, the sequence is TGCGCCAGCAGGCCCGACAGGGGGACAGATACGCAGTATTTT. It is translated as CASRPDRGTDTQYF.